One sample yielded the 22 T cell receptor beta chains listed below, sequenced in a study of OX40 agonist ivuxolimab in advanced cancers. Produced via immunoSEQ multiplex PCR; TCRdb's table is partial and in-frame only. This sample has about 50,000 clones, with approximately 92% found just once. The material was CD4+ or CD8+ T cells sorted from blood, obtained in a trial of the OX40 agonist ivuxolimab. Receptor source: an adult with an advanced solid tumor such as melanoma, head and neck, liver or kidney cancer.

This clone was recorded once. V is TRBV18 and J is TRBJ2-7; D is perhaps TRBD1 (6 bases). V lost 2 bases and J lost 1, with 12 bases in between. In germline, CDR1 is KGHSH, CDR2 LQKENI. The CDR3 extends over 15 amino acids. CDR3 DNA: TGTGCCAGCTCACCATCCGAGGGGGTTTCCTACGAGCAGTACTTC. Translated, it gives CASSPSEGVSYEQYF.

This chain connects TRBV6-5 to TRBJ2-7; 7 bases map to TRBD1. Germline CDR1 and CDR2: MNHEY and SVGAGI. The CDR3 totals 15 residues. V gave up 1 base and J gave up 0 bases; unmatched junction bases: 3. The CDR3 region is CASSYLTGSSYEQYF. The CDR3 bases are TGTGCCAGCAGTTACTTGACAGGGAGCTCCTACGAGCAGTACTTC.

The chain uses TRBV7-9 and TRBJ2-5; no firm D call. Germline CDR1 and CDR2: SEHNR and FQNEAQ (reference sequence). This CDR3 has 12 amino acids. V dropped 1 base and J dropped 10 bases, with 10 bases sitting between them. CDR3 nucleotides: TGTGCCAGCAGCTTAGTGGGGATTGACCAGTACTTC. Translated, it gives CASSLVGIDQYF. Variable domain in full (rest from reference TRBV7-9 and TRBJ2-5): DTGVSQNPRHKITKRGQNVTFRCDPISEHNRLYWYRQTLGQGPEFLTYFQNEAQLEKSRLLSDRFSAERPKGSFSTLEIQRTEQGDSAMYLCASSLVGIDQYFGPGTRLLVL.

The chain employs TRBV27 and TRBJ2-1; TRBD2 matches at 7 bases. Germline CDR1 and CDR2: MNHEY and SMNVEV (reference sequence). The V segment lost 5 bases and the J segment 8 bases; nucleotides outside the gene matches: 12. The CDR3 totals 15 residues. The CDR3 spells CASSLPPLLAHEQFF. The CDR3 DNA is TGTGCCAGCAGTCTCCCCCCTTTACTAGCGCATGAGCAGTTCTTC.

J is TRBJ2-7 and V is TRBV7-8; 9 positions agree with TRBD2. J was trimmed by 1 base and V by 10 bases; bases with no gene match: 2. From germline, CDR1 is SGHVS and CDR2 FQNEAQ. This CDR3 region has 12 residues. The CDR3 loop is CATSGISYEQYF. CDR3 coding DNA: TGTGCCACTAGCGGGATATCCTACGAGCAGTACTTC. The full variable domain, rest sourced from reference TRBV7-8 and TRBJ2-7, is GAGVSQSPRYKVAKRGQDVALRCDPISGHVSLFWYQQALGQGPEFLTYFQNEAQLDKSGLPSDRFFAERPEGSVSTLKIQRTQQEDSAVYLCATSGISYEQYFGPGTRLTVT.

This clone was picked up one time. This rearrangement joins TRBV4-3 to TRBJ2-7; TRBD2 is a possible D gene (6 bases). The CDR3 covers 16 residues. Germline V gene lookup returns CDR1 LGHNA and CDR2 YSLEER. Trimming cost V 0 bases and J 2 bases, with 14 bases left between them. The CDR3 nucleotides read TGCGCCAGCAGCCAAGATTGGCCGGGACTCGCCTACGAGCAGTACTTC. Protein sequence: CASSQDWPGLAYEQYF.

The V gene is TRBV28, the J gene TRBJ2-7, with a possible D match to TRBD2 (5 bases). Germline CDR1 and CDR2: MDHEN and SYDVKM. The CDR3 spans 10 residues. CDR3 in DNA: TGTCAAGCGGCCCGCTACGAGCAGTACTTC. The encoded protein is CQAARYEQYF.

The J gene is TRBJ2-1, the V gene TRBV11-3; 8 bases agree with TRBD1. CDR3 length equals 17 residues. Germline CDR1 SGHNT, CDR2 YENEEA. V was clipped by 0 bases and J by 7 bases; unmatched bases: 11. The CDR3 sequence is CASSLDPDRGWGNEQFF. The CDR3 bases are TGTGCCAGCAGCTTAGACCCCGACAGGGGTTGGGGGAATGAGCAGTTCTTC.

The J gene is TRBJ2-5, the V gene TRBV28, with D unresolved. The V end was cut by 5 bases, the J end by 5 bases, with 24 bases between. Looked up from germline, CDR1 is MDHEN and CDR2 is SYDVKM. The CDR3 sequence is 17 residues long. CDR3 loop: CASSPSPGRTHGETQYF. DNA of the CDR3: TGTGCCAGCAGTCCATCTCCCGGGCGGACCCATGGGGAGACCCAGTACTTC.

The V call is TRBV7-8, the J call TRBJ2-7, with D perhaps TRBD2 (5 bases). Germline V gene sequence: CDR1 SGHVS, CDR2 FQNEAQ. The germline V and J ends were trimmed by 11 bases and 2 bases, with 25 bases remaining between them. This CDR3 has 16 amino acids. The CDR3 here is CAPRAACAGKTYEQYF. The CDR3 coding sequence is TGTGCCCCTAGAGCGGCTTGCGCCGGAAAGACCTACGAGCAGTACTTC.

DNA for the CDR3: TGTGCCAGCAGTTTGGGAGGGGACTACACCTTC. Translating gives CASSLGGDYTF. The chain recombines TRBV27 with TRBJ1-2, with D perhaps matching TRBD1 (5 bases). CDR1 MNHEY and CDR2 SMNVEV come from the germline V gene (reference sequence). CDR3 size: 11 residues. V shed 3 bases and J shed 10 bases, with 9 bases lying between them.

This chain connects TRBV7-9 to TRBJ1-2; D gene unclear. The CDR3 has 11 amino acids. From germline, CDR1 is SEHNR and CDR2 FQNEAQ (reference sequence). The V end lost 6 bases, the J end lost 4 bases, and 6 bases lay between the germline ends. The CDR3 loop is CASREGYGYTF. The CDR3 DNA reads TGTGCCAGCAGGGAGGGCTATGGCTACACCTTC.

J is TRBJ2-1 and V is TRBV7-9; D is uncertain. V was clipped by 5 bases and J by 3 bases, with 8 bases between them. The CDR3 covers 13 residues. Germline assignment: CDR1 SEHNR and CDR2 FQNEAQ (reference sequence). This CDR3 reads CASSPRVYNEQFF. The CDR3 DNA sequence: TGTGCCAGCAGCCCAAGGGTCTACAATGAGCAGTTCTTC.

This clone was seen just once. The chain couples TRBV27 to TRBJ1-1; 10 nucleotides align to TRBD1. Trimming took 8 bases from V and 8 from J; bases not matched to a gene: 11. The CDR3 is made up of 14 amino acids. Germline loops: CDR1 MNHEY, CDR2 SMNVEV (reference sequence). CDR3 protein: CASRPGQGLTEAFF. The CDR3 DNA follows: TGTGCCAGCCGTCCGGGACAGGGGCTAACCGAAGCTTTCTTT.

The chain couples TRBV27 to TRBJ2-7; 11 positions agree with TRBD2. Germline V gene sequence: CDR1 MNHEY, CDR2 SMNVEV (reference sequence). The trim removed 5 bases at V and 1 base at J, leaving 13 bases unmatched. CDR3 length equals 18 residues. The CDR3 here is CASSLRTPGLAASYEQYF. The CDR3, as DNA: TGTGCCAGCAGTCTAAGGACGCCGGGACTAGCGGCTTCCTACGAGCAGTACTTC.

V usage is TRBV5-1 and J usage is TRBJ2-2; D call uncertain. Deletions cut 4 bases from V and 0 bases from J, with 16 bases between. From germline, CDR1 is SGHRS and CDR2 YFSETQ. This CDR3 is 17 amino acids long. The CDR3 reads CASSPLEVLANTGELFF. CDR3 coding DNA: TGCGCCAGCAGCCCCTTGGAAGTGTTAGCGAACACCGGGGAGCTGTTTTTT.

This rearrangement joins TRBV5-6 to TRBJ2-7; D perhaps matches TRBD2 (5 bases). The CDR3 totals 14 residues. Trimming removed 0 bases at V and 2 bases at J, with 9 bases between. Looked up from germline, CDR1 is SGHDT and CDR2 is YYEEEE. The CDR3 region is CASSLVWTPYEQYF. CDR3 sequence (DNA): TGTGCCAGCAGCTTGGTTTGGACTCCCTACGAGCAGTACTTC.

This sequence joins TRBV7-9 and TRBJ2-3; D not resolved. This CDR3 spans 16 amino acids. Deletions cut 1 base from V and 0 bases from J, with 11 bases between. CDR1 and CDR2 (germline): SEHNR, FQNEAQ (reference sequence). The CDR3 sequence: CASSLGVISSTDTQYF. CDR3 coding DNA: TGTGCCAGCAGCTTAGGCGTCATTTCTAGCACAGATACGCAGTATTTT.

The gene calls are TRBV27 and TRBJ2-7; 7 bases are shared with TRBD2. V shed 1 base and J 4 bases; nucleotides not matched to a gene: 10. This CDR3 spans 16 amino acids. Germline lookup yields CDR1 MNHEY and CDR2 SMNVEV (reference sequence). DNA for the CDR3: TGTGCCAGCAGTTTATATGCGGCGGGAGAAATGTACGAGCAGTACTTC. Translation: CASSLYAAGEMYEQYF.

This chain links TRBV7-9 with TRBJ2-7, with D possibly TRBD2 on 6 matching bases. Germline V gene data show CDR1 as SEHNR and CDR2 as FQNEAQ (reference sequence). The length of the CDR3 is 13 residues. V shed 5 bases and J shed 3 bases, with 11 bases lying between them. CDR3 residues: CASSLTGDYEQYF. CDR3 bases: TGTGCCAGCAGCCTGACGGGGGACTACGAGCAGTACTTC.

CDR3 DNA sequence: TGCGCCAGCAGCCAAGATCTTTTAAATGCAGGGGCTCAGCCCCAGCATTTT. Translating gives CASSQDLLNAGAQPQHF. The rearrangement links TRBV4-3 to TRBJ1-5; D may be TRBD1 (6 bases). CDR1 and CDR2 (germline): LGHNA, YSLEER. This CDR3 is built from 17 residues. The V and J ends lost 0 bases and 6 bases respectively, with 18 bases between them.

The V gene is TRBV19, the J gene TRBJ2-7; D remains ambiguous. Germline CDR1 LNHDA, CDR2 SQIVND (reference sequence). Trimming stripped 6 bases from V and 6 bases from J, with 15 bases between. The CDR3 runs 13 residues. The CDR3 region is CASRARPLAEQYF. CDR3 DNA: TGTGCCAGTAGGGCGCGACCTCTTGCCGAGCAGTACTTC.